This T cell receptor (beta chain) was recovered during a study of T cell responses to AZD1222 COVID-19 vaccine. Findings and caveats of the study: Spike-specific TCR repertoires showed rising breadth and depth after two AZD1222 doses. Clonal diversity was possibly underestimated; the donors were predominantly white British and more often female. Repertoire sampling was restricted to post-peak T cell response timepoints.

Generated by immunoSEQ multiplex PCR, the TCRdb table keeps only in-frame clones and is missing some. The data show some 170,000 clones, with approximately 88% seen just once and 1.6% held by the top ten. As for this clone: No antigen is known for it.

This CDR3 spans 15 amino acids. The material sequenced was peripheral blood, taken on day 0 of AZD1222 vaccination. The clonotype was recovered from an adult in good health. This chain joins TRBV12-1 and TRBJ2-4; the table calls TRBD2, which could not be checked here. TRBV12-1 is an annotated pseudogene. Here the CDR3 reads CASSPGGAGKNIQYF. CDR3 in DNA: TGTGCCAGCAGCCCCGGGGGAGCAGGCAAAAACATTCAGTACTTC.